This T cell receptor (beta chain) was sequenced during a study of shared clonotypes between healthy human individuals. As processed by the authors: Filtering was not the same, since immunoSEQ gave junction-only sequences without quality scores. Using immunoSEQ multiplex PCR, the repertoire was profiled, and TCRdb retains in-frame clones only, with some absent. V, J and clone size reflect that table, while D and trimming were determined from the DNA. The table has about 450,000 clones, approximately 79% seen once. This CDR3 spans 13 amino acids. V was trimmed by 8 bases and J by 4 bases, leaving 13 bases between them. Germline CDR1 is MDHEN and CDR2 is SYDVKM.

This chain connects TRBV28 to TRBJ2-3; perhaps TRBD2 as D (6 bases). This TCR was recovered from a middle-aged woman in good health. Some clones in this sample may be carry-over from other donors' samples. Material: PBMCs. The CDR3 nucleotides read TGTGCCAGCTCAACTAGCTGGCCAGATACGCAGTATTTT. It is translated as CASSTSWPDTQYF.